This passage covers 28 T cell receptor beta chains from one sample sequenced in a study of T cell repertoires in cytomegalovirus infection. TCRdb called the reads again in MiXCR, with one record for every CDR3 protein. The sample lists more than 140,000 distinct CDR3 sequences, 5% to 6.5% occurring once. Sequencing input: PBMCs. The source is a human donor in good health (CMV status not recorded). Some clones in this sample may be carry-over from other donors' samples.

This clonotype was detected many times. The V call is TRBV20-1, the J call TRBJ2-1; perhaps TRBD1 as D (5 bases). The CDR3 runs 14 residues. The V end lost 3 bases, the J end lost 8 bases, and 17 bases lay between the germline ends. CDR1 and CDR2 (germline): DFQATT, SNEGSKA (reference sequence). The CDR3 DNA sequence: TGCAGTGCTAGCGGTCTAGGGGTCTCCCATGAGCAGTTCTTC. It translates to CSASGLGVSHEQFF.

The gene calls are TRBV20-1 and TRBJ1-2; TRBD1 might be the D (5 bases). The length of the CDR3 is 15 residues. The V gene lost 3 bases and the J gene lost 1 base, with 15 bases spanning the gap. From germline, CDR1 is DFQATT and CDR2 SNEGSKA (reference sequence). CDR3 DNA sequence: TGCAGTGCTAGCCCCCCCCTGGGGGATAACTATGGCTACACCTTC. This translates into CSASPPLGDNYGYTF.

In its sample, this clonotype was seen many times. The chain carries TRBV28 and TRBJ1-2; no clear D. The CDR3 loop spans 13 amino acids. The germline V gene has CDR1 MDHEN and CDR2 SYDVKM. The V end was cut by 2 bases, the J end by 8 bases, with 12 bases between. CDR3 nucleotide sequence: TGTGCCAGCAGTTTAGGTGGAGTACCGGGCTACACCTTC. Its protein is CASSLGGVPGYTF.

The chain recombines TRBV25-1 with TRBJ1-5, with 7 bases lining up with TRBD1. J lost 2 bases, V lost 3 bases, and 4 bases had no gene match. Germline V lookup: CDR1 MGHDK, CDR2 SYGVNS. The CDR3 length is 15 residues. The CDR3 region is CASSETGKGNQPQHF. In nucleotides, the CDR3 is TGTGCCAGCAGTGAGACAGGGAAGGGCAATCAGCCCCAGCATTTT.

This clonotype was seen at least ten times. In nucleotides, the CDR3 is TGCGCCAGCAGCCAAGCCGGGACATCTACCGGGGAGCTGTTTTTT. This translates into CASSQAGTSTGELFF. The chain has TRBV4-3 and TRBJ2-2; possible D gene TRBD1, 6 bases. The CDR3 is made up of 15 amino acids. V gave up 1 base and J gave up 5 bases, with 11 bases separating them. The germline V gene encodes CDR1 LGHNA and CDR2 YSLEER.

This clonotype appeared many times. The chain couples TRBV6-2 or TRBV6-3 to TRBJ2-6, with D unclear. The CDR3 has 14 residues. The V gene's germline CDR1 is MNHEY and CDR2 SVGEGT. The V end was cut by 8 bases, the J end by 0 bases, with 8 bases between. CDR3 sequence reads: CASLDSSGANVLTF. The CDR3 bases are TGTGCCAGCCTTGATAGCTCTGGGGCCAACGTCCTGACTTTC.

The sample holds many counts of this clonotype. This chain connects TRBV14 to TRBJ1-2; D is uncertain. Germline assignment: CDR1 SGHDN and CDR2 FVKESK. The CDR3 has 13 amino acids. V gave up 1 base and J gave up 4 bases, with 7 bases separating them. This CDR3 is CASSQVNTYGYTF. CDR3 nucleotide sequence: TGTGCCAGCAGCCAAGTAAATACCTATGGCTACACCTTC. The whole variable domain, remainder taken from reference TRBV14 and TRBJ1-2, is EAGVTQFPSHSVIEKGQTVTLRCDPISGHDNLYWYRRVMGKEIKFLLHFVKESKQDESGMPNNRFLAERTGGTYSTLKVQPAELEDSGVYFCASSQVNTYGYTFGSGTRLTVV.

This clonotype has a count of ten or more. V and J are TRBV28 and TRBJ2-1, with D perhaps TRBD1 (6 bases). V was shortened by 4 bases and J by 2 bases, with 15 bases between the two germline ends. Germline lookup yields CDR1 MDHEN and CDR2 SYDVKM. The CDR3 contains 16 residues. DNA of the CDR3: TGTGCCAGCAGTTCCCCCAGACAGGACACCTACAATGAGCAGTTCTTC. This sequence encodes CASSSPRQDTYNEQFF.

Ten or more counts support this clonotype. This chain connects TRBV7-2 to TRBJ1-1; no firm D call. Between the trimmed V and J ends, which lost 5 bases and 0 bases, there was a span of 7 bases. CDR3 length: 13 residues. Germline CDR1 reads SGHTA; CDR2 reads FQGNSA. CDR3 nucleotides: TGTGCCAGCAGCAACACGTTGAACACTGAAGCTTTCTTT. Protein product: CASSNTLNTEAFF.

This clonotype was detected ten times or more. The chain links TRBV29-1 to TRBJ2-3, with D perhaps TRBD1 (6 bases). This CDR3 is built from 18 residues. Germline V gene sequence: CDR1 SQVTM, CDR2 ANQGSEA. V dropped 1 base and J dropped 6 bases, with 26 bases sitting between them. CDR3 residues: CSVEAPGALGPRGDTQYF. In nucleotides, the CDR3 is TGCAGCGTTGAAGCGCCCGGCGCATTAGGGCCGAGGGGGGATACGCAGTATTTT.

This rearrangement joins TRBV5-1 to TRBJ1-3; TRBD1 is a possible D gene (5 bases). The V end was cut by 8 bases, the J end by 0 bases, with 9 bases between. Germline assignment: CDR1 SGHRS and CDR2 YFSETQ. CDR3 size: 13 residues. As DNA, the CDR3 is TGCGCCAGGGGACGGGGCTCTGGAAACACCATATATTTT. Translating gives CARGRGSGNTIYF.

As for this clonotype: A much larger clonotype is one base distant, so this may be a read error. V is TRBV7-6 and J is TRBJ2-1, with D maybe TRBD2 (7 bases). The length of the CDR3 is 16 residues. Germline lookup yields CDR1 SGHVS and CDR2 FNYEAQ. Deletions cut 7 bases from V and 0 bases from J, with 16 bases between. The CDR3 DNA sequence: TGTGCCAGCAACCCCAGCGGGACAAGCTCCTACAATGAGCAGTTCTTC. Residues: CASNPSGTSSYNEQFF.

This clonotype appeared many times. The chain uses TRBV6-2 or TRBV6-3 and TRBJ2-7; the match to TRBD1 covers 10 bases. The V segment lost 11 bases and the J segment 2 bases; nucleotides outside the gene matches: 9. The CDR3 is made up of 14 amino acids. Germline V CDR1 and CDR2: MNHEY, SVGEGT. The DNA for the CDR3 is TGTGCCGCCAGAACGGGGACAGGGGCCTACGAGCAGTACTTC. Its translation: CAARTGTGAYEQYF.

The table lists this clonotype with many counts. V gene TRBV7-2 combines with J gene TRBJ2-3; possibly TRBD2 for D (6 bases). The CDR3 loop spans 15 amino acids. Trimming cost V 7 bases and J 2 bases, with 16 bases left between them. The V gene's germline CDR1 is SGHTA and CDR2 FQGNSA. CDR3 region: CASTTLGLNTDTQYF. As DNA, the CDR3 is TGTGCCAGCACCACCCTTGGACTAAACACAGATACGCAGTATTTT.

This clonotype was detected many times. The chain uses TRBV7-2 and TRBJ2-1, with 8 bases matching TRBD2. CDR3 length: 16 residues. Trimming removed 1 base from V and 10 bases from J; junction bases left unmatched: 12. Per germline, CDR1 SGHTA and CDR2 FQGNSA. The DNA of the CDR3 is TGTGCCAGCAGCTTAGTGTTGGGCGGGGGGCCGGGGGAGCAGTTCTTC. Its protein product is CASSLVLGGGPGEQFF.

This clonotype was seen once. The V and J genes are TRBV5-1 and TRBJ2-7, with 13 bases lining up with TRBD2. With 4 bases clipped from V and 0 bases from J, the junction kept 10 bases outside the gene matches. The CDR3 totals 18 residues. Germline loops: CDR1 SGHRS, CDR2 YFSETQ. The DNA for the CDR3 is TGCGCCAGCAGCGGAACTAGCGGGGGGGACTCTTTCTCCTACGAGCAGTACTTC. It is translated as CASSGTSGGDSFSYEQYF.

The chain is built from TRBV2 and TRBJ2-5, with D uncertain. From germline, CDR1 is SNHLY and CDR2 FYNNEI. Between the trimmed V and J ends, which lost 3 bases and 4 bases, there was a span of 15 bases. The CDR3 is 15 amino acids. CDR3 bases: TGTGCCAGCAGTGAGGAACTTAGTATCAGAGAGACCCAGTACTTC. This codes for CASSEELSIRETQYF.

This clonotype showed up many times. This rearrangement joins TRBV12-3 or TRBV12-4 to TRBJ1-1; D uncertain. This CDR3 has 13 residues. The V and J ends lost 5 bases and 4 bases respectively, with 11 bases between them. The CDR3 nucleotides are TGTGCCAGCAGTCTTCGGCGGATCACTGAAGCTTTCTTT. Its translation: CASSLRRITEAFF.

This clonotype was counted between two and nine times. This sequence joins TRBV9 and TRBJ1-1; maybe TRBD1 (6 bases). There are 17 residues in the CDR3. V was pared by 3 bases and J by 0 bases, with 18 bases between. Germline CDR1 and CDR2: SGDLS and YYNGEE. The CDR3: CASSGGRGGLLNTEAFF. The CDR3 DNA reads TGTGCCAGCAGCGGGGGTAGGGGGGGCCTTTTGAACACTGAAGCTTTCTTT.

Many counts were recorded for this clonotype. The gene calls are TRBV28 and TRBJ1-4; D unclear. The germline CDR1 and CDR2 sequences are MDHEN and SYDVKM. Trimming pared 11 bases from V and 3 bases from J, leaving 25 bases between. This CDR3 has 17 residues. This CDR3 is CAAAAGGPALANEKLFF. The CDR3 bases are TGTGCCGCAGCCGCGGGTGGGCCGGCCCTGGCTAATGAAAAACTGTTTTTT.

This clonotype occurred a few times. This sequence joins TRBV6-1 and TRBJ1-2; 7 bases match TRBD1. Germline loops: CDR1 MNHNS, CDR2 SASEGT. The CDR3 has 13 residues. The ends lost 5 bases at V and 6 bases at J; junction bases unmatched: 6. DNA for the CDR3: TGTGCCAGCAGTTCCCCAGGGGGAAATGGCTACACCTTC. This translates into CASSSPGGNGYTF.

This clonotype was seen ten or more times. This chain uses TRBV4-1 with TRBJ1-5, with TRBD1 matching over 10 bases. Germline V gene data show CDR1 as MGHRA and CDR2 as YSYEKL. The CDR3 has 17 amino acids. V dropped 0 bases and J dropped 0; count of bases not matched to a gene: 2. CDR3 nucleotides: TGCGCCAGCAGCCAAGATTGGACAGGGGGTAGCAATCAGCCCCAGCATTTT. This sequence encodes CASSQDWTGGSNQPQHF.

This clonotype was seen a few times. The chain carries TRBV20-1 and TRBJ2-3, with 8 bases aligning to TRBD1. V trimming: 0 bases; J trimming: 3 bases; junction bases outside the gene matches: 14. The CDR3 is 18 amino acids. Germline V gene sequence: CDR1 DFQATT, CDR2 SNEGSKA (reference sequence). In nucleotides, the CDR3 is TGCAGTGCTAGAGATCCCAACCTAAGACAGGGGCGGACAGATACGCAGTATTTT. Translating gives CSARDPNLRQGRTDTQYF.

This clonotype occurred many times. The gene calls are TRBV24-1 and TRBJ2-2, with a possible D match to TRBD2 (7 bases). Germline CDR1 is KGHDR and CDR2 is SFDVKD. Trimming pared 9 bases from V and 3 bases from J, leaving 16 bases between. The length of the CDR3 is 15 residues. In nucleotides, the CDR3 is TGTGCCACCGGTGGGGGGGCAGGACACACCGGGGAGCTGTTTTTT. The encoded protein is CATGGGAGHTGELFF.

This chain connects TRBV20-1 to TRBJ2-3, with a tentative D call TRBD2 (6 bases). Germline V gene lookup returns CDR1 DFQATT and CDR2 SNEGSKA (reference sequence). V shed 0 bases and J shed 8 bases, with 15 bases lying between them. This CDR3 has 14 residues. The CDR3 DNA sequence: TGCAGTGCTAGAGATTATTCGAGGGAGGTTACGCAGTATTTT. Translated, it gives CSARDYSREVTQYF.

The chain has TRBV28 and TRBJ2-7; possible D gene TRBD1, 6 bases. The CDR3 spans 19 residues. V was pared by 7 bases and J by 0 bases, with 28 bases between. The V gene's germline CDR1 is MDHEN and CDR2 SYDVKM. In nucleotides, the CDR3 is TGTGCCAGCAACTCCCCAAACCCAGGGACACAAACTCGCTCCTACGAGCAGTACTTC. It specifies CASNSPNPGTQTRSYEQYF.

A few counts support this clonotype. V gene TRBV20-1 combines with J gene TRBJ1-2; 7 nucleotides line up with TRBD1. Germline V gives CDR1 DFQATT, CDR2 SNEGSKA (reference sequence). V was pared by 3 bases and J by 9 bases, with 19 bases of the junction left unmatched. The CDR3 consists of 16 residues. The CDR3 DNA follows: TGCAGTGCTAGCATTGGGGCACAGACAGGGAATTTTCGCTACACCTTC. Translating it yields CSASIGAQTGNFRYTF.

This CDR3 reads CASSQVSAAGAADTQYF. The CDR3 DNA reads TGCGCCAGCAGCCAAGTATCGGCGGCAGGTGCCGCAGATACGCAGTATTTT. This chain links TRBV4-3 with TRBJ2-3; D gene unclear. The germline V gene encodes CDR1 LGHNA and CDR2 YSLEER. V lost 1 base and J 4 bases, leaving 18 bases between the germline ends. The CDR3 contains 17 residues.